One sample yielded the 10 T cell receptor beta chains listed below, sequenced in a study of blood T cell repertoires in COVID-19. Some clones are missing from TCRdb's copy, which holds only in-frame ones; the method was immunoSEQ multiplex PCR. Among approximately 310,000 clones listed, approximately 83% were seen once. Sample: PBMCs or T cells enriched from blood (not recorded which). The receptors come from a man aged 30-40 years who had recovered from COVID-19.

The J gene is TRBJ1-3, the V gene TRBV5-6; possible D gene TRBD1, 6 bases. V lost 3 bases and J lost 3, with 19 bases in between. Germline assignment: CDR1 SGHDT and CDR2 YYEEEE. This CDR3 spans 17 amino acids. CDR3 sequence reads: CASSSERGGSSGNTIYF. The CDR3 DNA reads TGTGCCAGCAGCTCGGAGCGAGGGGGATCAAGTGGAAACACCATATATTTT.

This chain links TRBV12-3 or TRBV12-4 with TRBJ1-1; D is perhaps TRBD1 (5 bases). The CDR3 contains 13 residues. Trimming took 2 bases from V and 4 from J, leaving 8 bases between them. The CDR3 sequence is CASSLLGGTEAFF. The CDR3 DNA reads TGTGCCAGCAGTTTATTGGGGGGCACTGAAGCTTTCTTT.

This chain joins TRBV7-9 and TRBJ1-4; weak D call: TRBD1 (6 bases). The germline V gene encodes CDR1 SEHNR and CDR2 FQNEAQ (reference sequence). The V gene lost 4 bases and the J gene lost 6 bases, with 18 bases spanning the gap. The CDR3 length is 16 residues. The CDR3 spells CASSSYRGGGDEKLFF. The CDR3 DNA sequence: TGTGCCAGCAGCTCCTATCGCGGGGGCGGCGATGAAAAACTGTTTTTT.

The chain links TRBV1 to TRBJ1-3; the table assigns TRBD1, which was not confirmed against the DNA. TRBV1 is recorded as a pseudogene. This CDR3 spans 14 amino acids. CDR3 bases: TGCACCAGCATCAGGGGGAGGTCTGGAAACACCATATATTTT. This codes for CTSIRGRSGNTIYF.

This chain joins TRBV3-1 (or the pseudogene TRBV3-2) and TRBJ1-2; D is possibly TRBD1 (5 bases). The length of the CDR3 is 16 residues. The V end lost 0 bases, the J end lost 8 bases, and 19 bases lay between the germline ends. CDR1 is LGHDT and CDR2 is YNNKEL in the germline V gene (reference sequence). As DNA, the CDR3 is TGTGCCAGCAGCCAAGACGTGGTGGCGGGGCTGGCGGGCTACACCTTC. Its protein product is CASSQDVVAGLAGYTF.

This sequence joins TRBV6-5 and TRBJ1-1; perhaps TRBD1 as D (5 bases). The germline V gene encodes CDR1 MNHEY and CDR2 SVGAGI. CDR3 length equals 13 residues. Trimming took 7 bases from V and 3 from J, leaving 12 bases between them. CDR3 protein: CASKKKGYTEAFF. In DNA form, the CDR3 reads TGTGCCAGCAAAAAGAAGGGGTACACTGAAGCTTTCTTT.

This clone was seen once. The chain uses TRBV7-9 and TRBJ2-1; 15 bases map to TRBD2. The CDR3 contains 19 residues. V lost 2 bases to trimming and J lost 7 bases; unmatched junction nucleotides: 12. CDR1 and CDR2 (germline): SEHNR, FQNEAQ (reference sequence). CDR3: CASSLWGRTSGGVYNEQFF. CDR3 DNA sequence: TGTGCCAGCAGCTTATGGGGACGGACTAGCGGGGGGGTTTATAATGAGCAGTTCTTC.

V and J are TRBV12-3 or TRBV12-4 and TRBJ2-7; no clear D gene. The CDR3 has 11 residues. Trimming removed 4 bases at V and 4 bases at J, with 5 bases between. CDR3 DNA sequence: TGTGCCAGCAGTTCCGGTTACGAGCAGTACTTC. Translation gives CASSSGYEQYF.

V is TRBV5-1 and J is TRBJ2-2, with TRBD1 matching over 7 bases. V lost 7 bases to trimming and J lost 4 bases; unmatched junction nucleotides: 19. CDR3 size: 18 residues. The V gene's germline CDR1 is SGHRS and CDR2 YFSETQ. The CDR3 loop is CASGLPTTGFLRTGELFF. The CDR3, as DNA: TGCGCCAGCGGGCTCCCGACGACAGGGTTCTTGCGCACCGGGGAGCTGTTTTTT.

The chain recombines TRBV19 with TRBJ1-2, with unresolved D. V gave up 6 bases and J gave up 4 bases, with 12 bases separating them. Germline CDR1 LNHDA, CDR2 SQIVND (reference sequence). The CDR3 is made up of 13 amino acids. CDR3 bases: TGTGCCAGTAGCCCGTCCGCGGGCTATGGCTACACCTTC. Residues: CASSPSAGYGYTF. The variable domain in full, completed from reference TRBV19 and TRBJ1-2, reads DGGITQSPKYLFRKEGQNVTLSCEQNLNHDAMYWYRQDPGQGLRLIYYSQIVNDFQKGDIAEGYSVSREKKESFPLTVTSAQKNPTAFYLCASSPSAGYGYTFGSGTRLTVV.